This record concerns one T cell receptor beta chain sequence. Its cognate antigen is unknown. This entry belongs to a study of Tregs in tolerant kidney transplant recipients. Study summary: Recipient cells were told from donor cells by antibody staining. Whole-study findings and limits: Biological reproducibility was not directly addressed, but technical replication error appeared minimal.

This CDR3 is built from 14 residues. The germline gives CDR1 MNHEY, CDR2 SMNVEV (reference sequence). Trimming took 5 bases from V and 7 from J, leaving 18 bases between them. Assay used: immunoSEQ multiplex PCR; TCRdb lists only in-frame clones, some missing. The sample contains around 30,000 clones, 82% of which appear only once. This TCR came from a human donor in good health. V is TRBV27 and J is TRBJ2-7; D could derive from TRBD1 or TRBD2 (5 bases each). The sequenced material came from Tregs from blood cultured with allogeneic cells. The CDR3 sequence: CASSGGDVGLEQYF. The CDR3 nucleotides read TGTGCCAGCAGTGGGGGAGACGTTGGTCTAGAGCAGTACTTC.